A single sample gave rise to the 2 T cell receptor beta chains below, sequenced in a study of cytomegalovirus exposure and HLA in healthy donors. 13 Jbeta primers and 60 Vbeta primers were used for the PCR. Repertoires were generated with immunoSEQ multiplex PCR, while TCRdb's copy carries only in-frame clones and drops some. The sample lists about 170,000 clones, around 62% occurring once. The sequenced sample consisted of PBMCs. The receptors were sampled from a man aged 40-49 years in good health and CMV-seronegative.

V gene TRBV10-3 combines with J gene TRBJ2-5, with 7 bases aligning to TRBD1. V lost 0 bases, J lost 4 bases, and 5 bases stayed unmatched. This CDR3 region has 15 residues. Germline assignment: CDR1 ENHRY and CDR2 SYGVKD. The CDR3 sequence is CAISESLRQGETQYF. CDR3 sequence (DNA): TGTGCCATCAGTGAGTCGCTCCGACAGGGAGAGACCCAGTACTTC.

The chain links TRBV7-2 to TRBJ2-5; D is perhaps TRBD1 (6 bases). CDR1 is SGHTA and CDR2 is FQGNSA in the germline V gene. The V end lost 0 bases, the J end lost 5 bases, and 13 bases lay between the germline ends. This CDR3 contains 15 residues. As DNA, the CDR3 is TGTGCCAGCAGCTTAGCGAGGGGGTGGGAGGAGACCCAGTACTTC. Amino acids: CASSLARGWEETQYF.